Presented here are 5 T cell receptor beta chains from one specimen sequenced in a study of spatial heterogeneity in lung cancer. Stated time point: sample taken at primary tumor resection. Unsorted whole RNA of tumor, nontumor lung or frozen PBMC was sequenced. From the 5' RACE reads, TCRdb called clonotypes with MiXCR, one entry per CDR3 protein. The table lists 65,000 to 85,000 distinct CDR3 sequences, more than 15% of them singletons. This specimen consisted of PBMCs, obtained at surgery. The origin of the receptors is a male donor with early-stage non-small cell lung cancer.

This clonotype was picked up a small number of times. The chain employs TRBV2 and TRBJ2-1; D not certain. This CDR3 has 13 residues. Germline V gene lookup returns CDR1 SNHLY and CDR2 FYNNEI. V dropped 1 base and J dropped 8 bases, with 9 bases sitting between them. CDR3 coding DNA: TGTGCCAGCAGTGAAGGGCTACGGTATGAGCAGTTCTTC. This gives the protein CASSEGLRYEQFF.

This clonotype appeared a few times. Sequence at one end of the junction differs from germline and may be a read error. The chain couples TRBV7-7 to TRBJ2-1, with a possible D match to TRBD2 (7 bases). CDR1 is SSHAT and CDR2 is FNYEAQ in the germline V gene (reference sequence). The CDR3 runs 17 residues. This CDR3 is CASSLFEGGMKNNEQFF. The CDR3 DNA reads TGTGCTAGCAGCTTGTTCGAGGGGGGGATGAAAAACAATGAGCAGTTCTTC. The complete variable domain, with remaining parts taken from reference TRBV7-7 and TRBJ2-1, reads GAGVSQSPRYKVTKRGQDVTLRCDPISSHATLYWYQQALGQGPEFLTYFNYEAQPDKSGLPSDRFSAERPEGSISTLTIQRTEQRDSAMYRCASSLFEGGMKNNEQFFGPGTRLTVL.

The chain combines TRBV7-6 with TRBJ2-5; TRBD2 aligns across 7 bases. CDR1 is SGHVS and CDR2 is FNYEAQ in the germline V gene. The CDR3 sequence is 14 residues long. The trim removed 5 bases at V and 3 bases at J, leaving 6 bases unmatched. CDR3 sequence (DNA): TGTGCCAGCAGCCCCCGGAGCGGGAAAGAGACCCAGTACTTC. This encodes CASSPRSGKETQYF.

The J gene is TRBJ2-1, the V gene TRBV11-2; possibly TRBD2 for D (6 bases). Germline CDR1 is SGHAT and CDR2 is FQNNGV. The CDR3 consists of 14 residues. V lost 5 bases and J 5 bases, leaving 13 bases between the germline ends. The CDR3 region is CASSPLGGNNEQFF. The DNA of the CDR3 is TGTGCCAGCAGCCCACTGGGGGGTAACAATGAGCAGTTCTTC.

Note on this clonotype: This could be a read error, since a much larger clone is one nucleotide away. The chain carries TRBV7-8 and TRBJ1-1, with TRBD1 as a possible D gene (5 bases). The CDR3 is made up of 17 amino acids. V lost 8 bases to trimming and J lost 1 base, with 23 bases between them. The V gene's germline CDR1 is SGHVS and CDR2 FQNEAQ. The CDR3 DNA reads TGTGCCAGCTCCCTTAGGCTAGGGGCCGTGGGGAACACTGAAGCTTTCTTT. It codes for CASSLRLGAVGNTEAFF.